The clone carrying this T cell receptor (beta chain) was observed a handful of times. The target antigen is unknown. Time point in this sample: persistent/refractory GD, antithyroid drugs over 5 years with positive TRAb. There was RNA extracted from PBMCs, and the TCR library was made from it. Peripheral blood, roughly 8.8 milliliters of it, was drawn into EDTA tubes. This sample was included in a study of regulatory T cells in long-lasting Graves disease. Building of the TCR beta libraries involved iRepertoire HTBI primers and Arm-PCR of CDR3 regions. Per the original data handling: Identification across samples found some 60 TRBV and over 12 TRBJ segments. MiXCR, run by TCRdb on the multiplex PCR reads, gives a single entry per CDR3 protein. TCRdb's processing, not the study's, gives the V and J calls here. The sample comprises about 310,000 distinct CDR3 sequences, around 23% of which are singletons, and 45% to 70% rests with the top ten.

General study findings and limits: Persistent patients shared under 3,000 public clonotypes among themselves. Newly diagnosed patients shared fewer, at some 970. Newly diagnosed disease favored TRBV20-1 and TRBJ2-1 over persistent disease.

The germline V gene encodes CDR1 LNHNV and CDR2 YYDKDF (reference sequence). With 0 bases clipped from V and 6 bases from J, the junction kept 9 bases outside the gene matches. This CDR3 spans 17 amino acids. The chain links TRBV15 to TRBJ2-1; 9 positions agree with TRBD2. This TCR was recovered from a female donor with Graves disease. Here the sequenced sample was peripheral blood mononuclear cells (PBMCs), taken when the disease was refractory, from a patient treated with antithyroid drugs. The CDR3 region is CATSRDLRREGPNEQFF. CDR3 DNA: TGTGCCACCAGCAGAGATCTTAGGCGGGAGGGCCCCAATGAGCAGTTCTTC.